This T cell receptor (beta chain) originates from a study of T cell repertoires in cytomegalovirus infection. Study in general: In public TCR beta signatures, there were indications of both CMV infection and matching HLA type.

Concerning this clonotype itself: As yet, its antigen is unknown.

Study conclusions and caveats: Carriage of CMV together with the relevant HLA was identifiable through cumulative public TCR beta family frequency.

Via MiXCR, TCRdb re-called the reads, giving one row per CDR3 protein. Of 550,000 to 700,000 distinct CDR3 sequences listed, almost 40% are singletons. CDR3 length: 16 amino acids. With 6 bases clipped from V and 6 bases from J, the junction kept 11 bases outside the gene matches. The source is a human donor in good health (CMV status not recorded). Some clones in this sample may be carry-over from other donors' samples. V is TRBV12-3 or TRBV12-4 and J is TRBJ2-2; 9 nucleotides align to TRBD1. This specimen consisted of cultured PBMCs, obtained from culture after CMV antigen stimulation. CDR3 DNA sequence: TGTGCCAGCAGCCCCGGGACAGGGAGTCTCCCCGGGGAGCTGTTTTTT. Its protein is CASSPGTGSLPGELFF.